This TCR beta chain originates from a study of T-cell reconstitution after alpha-beta-depleted transplantation in children. This clonotype was counted many times. Researchers prepared the TCRbeta library using unique molecular identifiers, the study reports. TCRdb itself ran the PCR reads through MiXCR, one entry per CDR3 protein. The repertoire holds approximately 70,000 distinct CDR3 sequences, with 4.9% as singletons. The CDR3 is made up of 14 amino acids. Germline assignment: CDR1 MNHNS and CDR2 SASEGT. V gave up 6 bases and J gave up 6 bases; unmatched junction bases: 6. Specimen: PBMCs, mostly from graft donor cells, collected 180 days after TCRalphabeta/CD19-depleted stem cell transplant. This sequence joins TRBV6-1 and TRBJ1-4, with 8 bases that match TRBD1. The sequence was obtained from a boy in the first two years of life who had a stem cell transplant for acute myeloid leukemia, so the T cells may come from the graft donor. This chain's CDR3 is CASSLDRVHEKLFF. The CDR3, as DNA: TGTGCCAGCAGCCTGGACAGGGTCCATGAAAAACTGTTTTTT.